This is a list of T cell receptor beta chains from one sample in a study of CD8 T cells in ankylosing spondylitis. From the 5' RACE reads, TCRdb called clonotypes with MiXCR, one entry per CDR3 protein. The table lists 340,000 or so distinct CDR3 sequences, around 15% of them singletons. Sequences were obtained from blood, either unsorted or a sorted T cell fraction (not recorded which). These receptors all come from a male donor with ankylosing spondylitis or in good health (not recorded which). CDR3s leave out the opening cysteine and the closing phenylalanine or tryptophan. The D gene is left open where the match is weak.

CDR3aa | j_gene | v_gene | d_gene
ASSLNGQGGGELF | TRBJ2-2 | TRBV11-2 | TRBD1
AISESRGASDTQY | TRBJ2-3 | TRBV10-3 | -
ASRSKAGGIQETQY | TRBJ2-5 | TRBV6-1 | TRBD1
AIDGNYGYT | TRBJ1-2 | TRBV15 | -
ASSQGQANEQF | TRBJ2-1 | TRBV4-1 | -
ASSLGGTNYEQY | TRBJ2-7 | TRBV5-1 | -
ATLLVKQY | TRBJ2-3 | TRBV10-2 | -
ASSSQGLAGGPHEQY | TRBJ2-7 | TRBV6-5 | TRBD2
ASSLAGLRTGELF | TRBJ2-2 | TRBV7-2 | -
ASNPSGTGSYEQY | TRBJ2-7 | TRBV2 | TRBD1
ASSREDRNTEAF | TRBJ1-1 | TRBV12-3/TRBV12-4 | -
ASSPLDLNTEAF | TRBJ1-1 | TRBV5-1 | -
ASEKPRPVAYEQY | TRBJ2-7 | TRBV6-8 | -
ASSQDRGLAEAF | TRBJ1-1 | TRBV14 | TRBD1
ASSEGTSGRREEQF | TRBJ2-1 | TRBV2 | TRBD2
ASSLIKGNYGYT | TRBJ1-2 | TRBV11-2 | -
ASSYPGQEKQF | TRBJ2-1 | TRBV6-5 | TRBD1
ASSPGDRAKNIQY | TRBJ2-4 | TRBV18 | TRBD1
ASSPWGQGVNEQF | TRBJ2-1 | TRBV21-1 | -
SYIGAGGPTDTQY | TRBJ2-3 | TRBV23-1 | TRBD2
ASSRSDRGADTQY | TRBJ2-3 | TRBV5-1 | TRBD1
SATGGQISYNSLLH | TRBJ1-6 | TRBV20-1 | TRBD1
ARRDRTSGYT | TRBJ1-2 | TRBV2 | TRBD1
ASSLSAHNEQF | TRBJ2-1 | TRBV9 | -
ANFKGKPYNEQF | TRBJ2-1 | TRBV2 | -
ASSGTGVAIDSHIQY | TRBJ2-4 | TRBV2 | TRBD1
ATRAPYNSPLH | TRBJ1-6 | TRBV6-1 | -
SVARQSYNEQF | TRBJ2-1 | TRBV29-1 | -
AIGGVNTEAF | TRBJ1-1 | TRBV12-3/TRBV12-4 | -
ASSQPNRGYTDTQY | TRBJ2-3 | TRBV4-2 | -
ASSPTGTGGPGTGELF | TRBJ2-2 | TRBV9 | TRBD2
ASSATTGGTEAF | TRBJ1-1 | TRBV11-2 | TRBD1
ASRRETGSYEQY | TRBJ2-7 | TRBV19 | -
ASSIRLAQETQY | TRBJ2-5 | TRBV7-2 | TRBD2
SGEGNTEAF | TRBJ1-1 | TRBV20-1 | -
SAETVAGGSTDTQY | TRBJ2-3 | TRBV20-1 | TRBD2
ASSQVVGLGPDTQY | TRBJ2-3 | TRBV3-1 | -
ATSSQVGRDIQY | TRBJ2-4 | TRBV15 | -
ASSYERAFSYNEQF | TRBJ2-1 | TRBV6-5 | -
AISDAGTGGAGEAF | TRBJ1-1 | TRBV10-3 | TRBD1
ASSQRRQREQNIQY | TRBJ2-4 | TRBV27 | TRBD2
ASSLIRLPGRSEGSYGYT | TRBJ1-2 | TRBV11-2 | -
ASSYPTRDTGYEQY | TRBJ2-7 | TRBV6-2/TRBV6-3 | -
ASSPGRGIPSSGANVLT | TRBJ2-6 | TRBV5-1 | -
ASSLRPNYGYT | TRBJ1-2 | TRBV12-3/TRBV12-4 | -
ASSLGPASGS | TRBJ2-7 | TRBV7-9 | TRBD2
ASSVELSSYNEQF | TRBJ2-1 | TRBV9 | -
ASSLTGAGSYEQY | TRBJ2-7 | TRBV5-1 | TRBD1
SLVRDRLLYEQY | TRBJ2-7 | TRBV29-1 | TRBD1
ASTLLGTQY | TRBJ2-3 | TRBV12-3/TRBV12-4 | -
ASSQGLAGGREQF | TRBJ2-1 | TRBV6-1 | TRBD2
ASSPGQGTDEAF | TRBJ1-1 | TRBV18 | TRBD1
ASSPLQGAVNTGELF | TRBJ2-2 | TRBV27 | TRBD1
DSSLRRDRSYEQY | TRBJ2-7 | TRBV7-8 | -
ASSQDRDRGLKYEQF | TRBJ2-1 | TRBV4-2 | TRBD1
ASSVPTLAGVGETQY | TRBJ2-5 | TRBV2 | TRBD2
ARPVVRDSTYEQY | TRBJ2-7 | TRBV21-1 | -
ATSRDGTPTDEQY | TRBJ2-7 | TRBV15 | -
ASTRPHNTGELF | TRBJ2-2 | TRBV6-1 | -